This TCR beta chain appears in the sequencing data of a study of cytomegalovirus exposure and HLA in healthy donors. This PCR relied on a set of 60 Vbeta primers and 13 Jbeta primers. Using immunoSEQ multiplex PCR, the repertoire was profiled, and TCRdb retains in-frame clones only, with some absent. The sample holds 150,000 or so clones, 60% to 85% seen once. Germline V gives CDR1 MDHEN, CDR2 SYDVKM. After removal of 4 bases from V and 1 base from J, the junction contained 4 bases not matched to a gene. The CDR3 covers 15 residues. This clone appeared a few times. The receptor's source is a man aged 25 to 45 in good health and CMV-seronegative. The sample taken for sequencing was PBMCs. The chain has TRBV28 and TRBJ1-1; 9 bases match TRBD1. CDR3 sequence (DNA): TGTGCCAGCAGTTCCTTGACAGGGGGGAACACTGAAGCTTTCTTT. Amino acid sequence: CASSSLTGGNTEAFF.